This TCR beta chain was retrieved from a study of Graves' ophthalmopathy and Graves' hyperthyroidism. The overall study: No progression to ophthalmopathy over 18 months defined stable hyperthyroidism.

Study-level findings and limits: Most expanded thyroid clonotypes above 0.001 frequency also appeared in blood.

Included hyperthyroidism patients were aged 18 to 65 and newly diagnosed (under 2 months' duration). The V end lost 1 base, the J end lost 6 bases, and 12 bases lay between the germline ends. The CDR3 extends over 15 amino acids. Per the germline V gene, CDR1 is SGHTA and CDR2 is FQGTGA. Using RNA transcripts, the TCR beta CDR3 regions were amplified. The authors performed first-round RT-PCR with HTBI primers and then a second-round multiplex PCR. A single record per CDR3 protein comes from TCRdb applying MiXCR to the multiplex PCR reads. The sample has about 550,000 distinct CDR3 sequences; less than 45% are singletons. Details on this clonotype: Its target is not known.

The chain links TRBV7-3 to TRBJ2-2; perhaps TRBD1 as D (6 bases). Sequenced sample: peripheral blood or thyroid tissue (not recorded which). The TCR originated in an adult man with Graves' hyperthyroidism. The CDR3 is CASSLNRAGAGELFF. The CDR3 nucleotides read TGTGCCAGCAGCTTAAACAGGGCCGGCGCCGGGGAGCTGTTTTTT.